These 12 T cell receptor beta chains share one sample of origin, sequenced in a study of blood T cell repertoires in COVID-19 (dated by TCRdb to 2020 to 2022). Libraries came from the immunoSEQ multiplex PCR assay. TCRdb obtained this table from immuneACCESS and retained in-frame rearrangements with V and J assigned. These tables miss some clones; where compared with another copy, unresolved V genes account for less than half of the shortfall, and the remainder is unexplained. The sample table lists over 70,000 clones, approximately 86% of them with a count of one. 15% to 20% of the sample lies in the top ten. The sequenced sample was peripheral blood. These receptors all come from a human donor in a cohort sampled during active COVID-19.

The rearrangement links TRBV10-1 to TRBJ2-3; 8 positions agree with TRBD2. The CDR3 has 18 amino acids. The ends lost 6 bases at V and 0 bases at J; junction bases unmatched: 14. Germline CDR1 and CDR2: WNHNN and SYGVQD (reference sequence). For the CDR3, the DNA is TGCGCCAGCAGCGAACTAGCGGCGTTTCATACTAGCACAGATACGCAGTATTTT. This gives the protein CASSELAAFHTSTDTQYF.

This clone was seen a handful of times. The chain employs TRBV25-1 and TRBJ1-2, with D unresolved. Germline assignment: CDR1 MGHDK and CDR2 SYGVNS. V was cut by 6 bases and J by 7 bases, with 15 bases left in between. The CDR3 loop spans 13 amino acids. The CDR3 region is CASSAGSGVGYTF. CDR3 DNA: TGTGCCAGCAGCGCGGGATCTGGGGTTGGCTACACCTTC.

The chain combines TRBV7-2 with TRBJ1-5; D is undetermined. The CDR3 length is 14 residues. Trimming stripped 1 base from V and 1 base from J, with 5 bases between. Germline V lookup: CDR1 SGHTA, CDR2 FQGNSA. The CDR3 region is CASSLGQSNQPQHF. DNA of the CDR3: TGTGCCAGCAGCTTAGGGCAGAGCAATCAGCCCCAGCATTTT.

This clone has more than one count but fewer than ten. The chain carries TRBV11-3 and TRBJ2-1; a weak D match, TRBD1 (6 bases). The CDR3 sequence is 14 residues long. Germline lookup yields CDR1 SGHNT and CDR2 YENEEA. The germline V and J ends were trimmed by 6 bases and 2 bases, with 11 bases remaining between them. CDR3 loop: CASRSDSAYNEQFF. CDR3 in DNA: TGTGCCAGCAGGTCGGACAGCGCCTACAATGAGCAGTTCTTC.

The chain links TRBV24-1 to TRBJ2-5; 9 nucleotides line up with TRBD2. The V gene's germline CDR1 is KGHDR and CDR2 SFDVKD. V trimming: 12 bases; J trimming: 5 bases; junction bases outside the gene matches: 18. The CDR3 loop spans 16 amino acids. The CDR3 region has the DNA TGTGCCCCGACCACGGTAGCGGGAGAACGGTGGGAGACCCAGTACTTC. It is translated as CAPTTVAGERWETQYF.

The chain recombines TRBV11-2 with TRBJ1-1, with TRBD1 identical over 8 bases. CDR3 size: 17 residues. Unmatched junction bases numbered 10, after V lost 1 base and J lost 3 bases. The germline CDR1 and CDR2 sequences are SGHAT and FQNNGV. CDR3 nucleotide sequence: TGTGCCAGCAGCTTAGGTCGGACAGGGTGGGATCACACTGAAGCTTTCTTT. This translates into CASSLGRTGWDHTEAFF.

The CDR3 here is CASSIGPWRTQYF. CDR3 bases: TGTGCCAGTAGTATAGGGCCCTGGAGGACCCAGTACTTC. This rearrangement joins TRBV19 to TRBJ2-5; D remains ambiguous. CDR3 length equals 13 residues. V was cut by 1 base and J by 7 bases, with 10 bases left in between. CDR1 is LNHDA, CDR2 SQIVND, per germline (reference sequence).

The chain employs TRBV28 and TRBJ2-3, with D possibly matching TRBD1 (5 bases). Germline V gene lookup returns CDR1 MDHEN and CDR2 SYDVKM. Between the trimmed V and J ends, which lost 3 bases and 1 base, there was a span of 20 bases. The CDR3 extends over 18 amino acids. CDR3 sequence (DNA): TGTGCCAGCAGTTTTGGGTCTCTGGGGCAGAGAGGCACAGATACGCAGTATTTT. Its protein product is CASSFGSLGQRGTDTQYF.

This clone was seen just once. This sequence joins TRBV30 and TRBJ2-4; D may be TRBD2 (6 bases). The V gene's germline CDR1 is GTSNPN and CDR2 SVGIG (reference sequence). V was clipped by 0 bases and J by 7 bases, with 13 bases between them. The CDR3 covers 14 residues. The CDR3, as DNA: TGTGCCTGGAGTGTACAAGCGGGCCGGAACATTCAGTACTTC. Translating it yields CAWSVQAGRNIQYF.

The chain is built from TRBV28 and TRBJ1-2; tentatively, D is TRBD1 (5 bases). Germline CDR1 MDHEN, CDR2 SYDVKM. V lost 7 bases and J 0 bases, leaving 15 bases between the germline ends. The length of the CDR3 is 15 residues. CDR3 region: CASIPQGSTNYGYTF. For the CDR3, the DNA is TGTGCCAGCATCCCCCAGGGCAGCACTAACTATGGCTACACCTTC.

CDR3 DNA: TGTGCCAGCAGCTTGGCGGGTGGCAATCAGCCCCAGCATTTT. It is translated as CASSLAGGNQPQHF. The V and J genes are TRBV3-1 (or the pseudogene TRBV3-2) and TRBJ1-5; D call uncertain. From germline, CDR1 is LGHDT and CDR2 YNNKEL (reference sequence). The CDR3 loop spans 14 amino acids. V was cut by 5 bases and J by 2 bases, with 10 bases left in between.

The chain is built from TRBV3-1 (or the pseudogene TRBV3-2) and TRBJ2-1, with TRBD1 matching over 8 bases. The CDR3 sequence is 15 residues long. Germline V gene sequence: CDR1 LGHDT, CDR2 YNNKEL (reference sequence). The J segment lost 6 bases and the V segment lost 2 bases, leaving 6 bases of the junction unmatched. The CDR3 nucleotides are TGTGCCAGCAGCCAACACGACAGGGGAAGCAATGAGCAGTTCTTC. Protein sequence: CASSQHDRGSNEQFF.